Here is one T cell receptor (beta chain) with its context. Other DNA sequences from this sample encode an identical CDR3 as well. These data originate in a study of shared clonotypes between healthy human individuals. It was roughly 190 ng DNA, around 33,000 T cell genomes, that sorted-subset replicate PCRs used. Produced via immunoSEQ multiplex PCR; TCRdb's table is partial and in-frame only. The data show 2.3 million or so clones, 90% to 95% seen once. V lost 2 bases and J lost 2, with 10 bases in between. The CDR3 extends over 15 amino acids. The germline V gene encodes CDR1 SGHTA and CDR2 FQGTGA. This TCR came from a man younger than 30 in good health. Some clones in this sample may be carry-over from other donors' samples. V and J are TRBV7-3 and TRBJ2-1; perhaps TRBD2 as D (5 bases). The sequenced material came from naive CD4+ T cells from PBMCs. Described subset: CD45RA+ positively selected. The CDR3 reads CASSLLGSAYNEQFF. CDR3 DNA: TGTGCCAGCAGCTTATTAGGGAGCGCCTACAATGAGCAGTTCTTC.